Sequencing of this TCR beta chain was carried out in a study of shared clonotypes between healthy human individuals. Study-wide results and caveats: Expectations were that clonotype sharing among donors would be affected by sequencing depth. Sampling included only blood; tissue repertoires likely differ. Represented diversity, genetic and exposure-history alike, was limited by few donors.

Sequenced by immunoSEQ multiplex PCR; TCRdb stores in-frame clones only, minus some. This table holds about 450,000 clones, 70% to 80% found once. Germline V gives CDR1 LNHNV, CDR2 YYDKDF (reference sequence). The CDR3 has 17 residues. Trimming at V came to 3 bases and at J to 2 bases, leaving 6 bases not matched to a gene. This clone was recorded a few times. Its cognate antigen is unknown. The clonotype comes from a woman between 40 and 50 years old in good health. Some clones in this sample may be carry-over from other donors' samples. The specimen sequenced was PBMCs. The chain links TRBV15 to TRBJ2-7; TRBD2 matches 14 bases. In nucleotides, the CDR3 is TGTGCCACCAGCAGTTGGACTAGCGGGAGGAGCCCCTACGAGCAGTACTTC. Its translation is CATSSWTSGRSPYEQYF.